These 16 T cell receptor beta chains were sequenced from one sample in a study of control samples from healthy donors and cancer patients. Repertoires were generated with immunoSEQ multiplex PCR, while TCRdb's copy carries only in-frame clones and drops some. Here the sample spans 130,000 or so clones, just under 95% being singletons. The sample comprised PBMCs. The source of these receptors is a man aged 55 to 70 with colorectal cancer.

The chain is built from TRBV27 and TRBJ1-6, with D maybe TRBD1 (5 bases). CDR1 is MNHEY, CDR2 SMNVEV, per germline (reference sequence). V was shortened by 2 bases and J by 1 base, with 9 bases between the two germline ends. The CDR3 covers 16 residues. This chain's CDR3 is CASSLQEGSYNSPLHF. CDR3 bases: TGTGCCAGCAGTTTACAGGAGGGGTCCTATAATTCACCCCTCCACTTT.

This chain joins TRBV7-9 and TRBJ1-2; D not resolved. The V gene lost 0 bases and the J gene lost 7 bases, with 9 bases spanning the gap. The germline CDR1 and CDR2 sequences are SEHNR and FQNEAQ (reference sequence). There are 13 residues in the CDR3. The CDR3 spells CASSLAGSSGYTF. The CDR3 DNA sequence: TGTGCCAGCAGCTTAGCGGGTTCAAGTGGCTACACCTTC.

This chain connects TRBV10-1 to TRBJ1-1; TRBD1 might be the D (5 bases). V lost 3 bases and J lost 6, with 11 bases in between. CDR1 and CDR2 (germline): WNHNN, SYGVQD (reference sequence). The CDR3 extends over 13 amino acids. CDR3 loop: CASSDGGVAEAFF. As DNA, the CDR3 is TGCGCCAGCAGTGACGGGGGAGTTGCTGAAGCTTTCTTT.

The V and J genes are TRBV23-1 and TRBJ1-2; no clear D gene. TRBV23-1 is an ORF, with its function uncertain. Trimming shortened V by 10 bases and J by 7 bases, and 16 bases separated the two germline ends. The CDR3 spans 12 residues. DNA for the CDR3: TGCGCCACCCCTCCGGCTGCCTCTGGCTACACCTTC. It translates to CATPPAASGYTF.

The rearrangement uses TRBV6-5 and TRBJ2-5; D might be TRBD1 (6 bases). The germline V gene encodes CDR1 MNHEY and CDR2 SVGAGI. This CDR3 region has 14 residues. Trimming removed 7 bases at V and 3 bases at J, with 15 bases between. CDR3 sequence: CASTGRGWEETQYF. CDR3 nucleotides: TGTGCCAGCACGGGCAGGGGCTGGGAAGAGACCCAGTACTTC.

The chain joins TRBV28 to TRBJ1-2; 7 bases map to TRBD1. CDR3 size: 15 residues. Germline CDR1 and CDR2: MDHEN and SYDVKM. The V gene end was trimmed by 1 base and the J gene end by 1 base; junction bases not matched to a gene: 3. CDR3 sequence: CASSLSGGYNYGYTF. CDR3 sequence (DNA): TGTGCCAGCAGTTTATCAGGGGGTTATAACTATGGCTACACCTTC.

The rearrangement uses TRBV24-1 and TRBJ1-1; tentative D call: TRBD1 (5 bases). With 7 bases removed from V and 1 base from J, the gap between germline ends came to 18 bases. Germline CDR1 reads KGHDR; CDR2 reads SFDVKD. The length of the CDR3 is 16 residues. CDR3 nucleotide sequence: TGTGCCACCAGCCCTTTTGACAGCCACAGGAACACTGAAGCTTTCTTT. This translates into CATSPFDSHRNTEAFF.

J is TRBJ2-1 and V is TRBV2, with 9 bases that match TRBD2. With 4 bases clipped from V and 4 bases from J, the junction kept 2 bases outside the gene matches. This CDR3 comprises 14 residues. The germline gives CDR1 SNHLY, CDR2 FYNNEI. CDR3 DNA sequence: TGTGCCAGCAGTGGCGGGGGGGGTTACAATGAGCAGTTCTTC. It codes for CASSGGGGYNEQFF.

Only one count was recorded for this clone. This chain's CDR3 is CASSLDPEPYEQYF. The CDR3, as DNA: TGCGCCAGCAGCTTGGATCCTGAACCCTACGAGCAGTACTTC. The chain has TRBV5-1 and TRBJ2-7; D not certain. CDR3 length: 14 amino acids. Germline assignment: CDR1 SGHRS and CDR2 YFSETQ. V lost 0 bases and J 2 bases, leaving 9 bases between the germline ends.

This clone was seen just once. The genes are TRBV6-4 and TRBJ1-2, with D unresolved. V lost 3 bases, J lost 6 bases, and 11 bases lay in between. Germline lookup yields CDR1 MRHNA and CDR2 SNTAGT. The CDR3 runs to 13 residues. The CDR3 protein is CASSDDRKDGYTF. In DNA form, the CDR3 reads TGTGCCAGCAGTGATGACCGGAAGGATGGCTACACCTTC.

The V call is TRBV19, the J call TRBJ2-7; a possible D gene is TRBD1 (6 bases). Germline lookup yields CDR1 LNHDA and CDR2 SQIVND (reference sequence). Between the trimmed V and J ends, which lost 5 bases and 2 bases, there was a span of 13 bases. This CDR3 is built from 14 residues. CDR3 coding DNA: TGTGCCAGTAGTGACCGACAGGTTCCCTACGAGCAGTACTTC. It encodes CASSDRQVPYEQYF.

This chain joins TRBV18 and TRBJ1-6; D is ambiguous. The CDR3 runs 15 residues. The germline gives CDR1 KGHSH, CDR2 LQKENI. V shed 6 bases and J shed 5 bases, with 14 bases lying between them. CDR3: CASSRGDGDNSPLHF. The CDR3 coding sequence is TGTGCCAGCTCCCGCGGGGATGGGGATAATTCACCCCTCCACTTT.

This sequence joins TRBV2 and TRBJ1-4; D gene ambiguous. Looked up from germline, CDR1 is SNHLY and CDR2 is FYNNEI. V was clipped by 9 bases and J by 8 bases, with 16 bases between them. The CDR3 is made up of 13 amino acids. The CDR3 sequence is CASRASLEEKLFF. The CDR3 nucleotides read TGTGCCAGTCGGGCCTCCCTGGAGGAAAAACTGTTTTTT.

The chain combines TRBV18 with TRBJ2-7; D is perhaps TRBD1 or TRBD2 (5 bases each). This CDR3 spans 14 amino acids. V lost 3 bases and J lost 2, with 11 bases in between. CDR1 and CDR2 from the germline V gene are KGHSH and LQKENI. The CDR3 bases are TGTGCCAGCTCACCTGCTGGGGACCCCTACGAGCAGTACTTC. Translation gives CASSPAGDPYEQYF.

This chain joins TRBV6-5 and TRBJ2-7; TRBD2 matches 8 bases. Unmatched junction bases numbered 9, after V lost 6 bases and J lost 2 bases. Looked up from germline, CDR1 is MNHEY and CDR2 is SVGAGI. CDR3 size: 15 residues. The CDR3 sequence is CASRLQRGSTYEQYF. The CDR3 DNA is TGTGCCAGCAGATTACAGCGGGGGTCAACCTACGAGCAGTACTTC.

The chain couples TRBV5-6 to TRBJ2-1; no clear D gene. V was cut by 5 bases and J by 4 bases, with 4 bases left in between. CDR1 and CDR2 from the germline V gene are SGHDT and YYEEEE. This CDR3 region has 11 residues. CDR3 sequence (DNA): TGTGCCAGCAGTCAGTACAATGAGCAGTTCTTC. Translated, it gives CASSQYNEQFF.